This is a list of T cell receptor beta chains from one sample in a study of T cell responses to AZD1222 COVID-19 vaccine. The table came from immunoSEQ multiplex PCR; TCRdb's copy has only in-frame clones and leaves some out. This table has around 69,000 clones, around nine tenths appearing once. The material was peripheral blood, obtained on day 0 of AZD1222 vaccination. These receptors were collected from an adult in good health. The CDR3 runs from the conserved cysteine through the conserved F or W. D genes are given only for firm matches.

>-|TRBV4-2|TRBJ1-6
CASSPDSYNSPLHF
>-|TRBV11-2|TRBJ1-1
CASSLDRGVSTEAFF
>-|TRBV18|TRBJ2-3
CASSISTATDTQYF
>-|TRBV19|TRBJ1-2
CASSIQGPNYGYTF
>-|TRBV5-8|TRBJ1-5
CASSPLQGYSNQPQHF
>-|TRBV19|TRBJ1-2
CASTQGSTGGYTF
>-|TRBV5-5|TRBJ2-7
CASSSSTILSYEQYF
>TRBD1|TRBV28|TRBJ2-3
CASSNDRVDDTQYF
>-|TRBV5-1|TRBJ2-5
CASSLGYRQETQYF
>-|TRBV18|TRBJ1-5
CASSKDGYQPQHF
>-|TRBV15|TRBJ2-3
CATSKASTDTQYF
>-|TRBV2|TRBJ1-3
CASTGVGNTIYF
>TRBD1|TRBV6-5|TRBJ2-1
CASKDRGNEQFF
>-|TRBV7-9|TRBJ2-2
CASSLSGRNTGELFF
>TRBD2|TRBV19|TRBJ2-7
CASSIKRGTYEQYF
>TRBD1|TRBV4-1|TRBJ1-5
CASSQPRDRGTNQPQHF